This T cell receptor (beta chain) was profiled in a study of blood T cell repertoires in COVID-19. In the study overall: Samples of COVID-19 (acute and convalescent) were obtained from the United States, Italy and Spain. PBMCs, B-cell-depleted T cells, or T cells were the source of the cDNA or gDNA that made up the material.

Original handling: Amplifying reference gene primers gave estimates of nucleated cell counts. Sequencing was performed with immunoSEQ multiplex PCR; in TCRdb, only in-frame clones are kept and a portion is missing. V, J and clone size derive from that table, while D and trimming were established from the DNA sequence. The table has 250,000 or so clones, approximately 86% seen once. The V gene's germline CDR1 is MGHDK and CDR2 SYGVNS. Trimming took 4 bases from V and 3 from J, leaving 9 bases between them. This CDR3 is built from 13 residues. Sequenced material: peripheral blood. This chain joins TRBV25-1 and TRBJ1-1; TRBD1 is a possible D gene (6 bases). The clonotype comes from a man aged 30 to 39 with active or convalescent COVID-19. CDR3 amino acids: CASSVDRYTEAFF. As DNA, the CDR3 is TGTGCCAGCAGTGTAGACAGGTACACTGAAGCTTTCTTT.